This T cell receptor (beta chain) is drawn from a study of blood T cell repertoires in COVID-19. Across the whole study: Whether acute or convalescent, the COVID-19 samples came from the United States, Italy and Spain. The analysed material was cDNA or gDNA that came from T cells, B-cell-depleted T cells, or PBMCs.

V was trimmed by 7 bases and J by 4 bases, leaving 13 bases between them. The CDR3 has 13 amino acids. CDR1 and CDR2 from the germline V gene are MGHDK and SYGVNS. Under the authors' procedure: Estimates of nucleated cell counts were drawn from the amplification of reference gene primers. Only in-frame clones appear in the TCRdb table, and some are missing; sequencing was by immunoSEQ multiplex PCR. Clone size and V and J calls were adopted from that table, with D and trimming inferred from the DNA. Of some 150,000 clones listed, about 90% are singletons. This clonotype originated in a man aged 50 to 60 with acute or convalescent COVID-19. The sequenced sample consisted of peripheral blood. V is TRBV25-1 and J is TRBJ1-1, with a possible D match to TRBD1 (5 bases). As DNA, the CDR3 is TGTGCCAGCACGCCCGGAGGGACCACTGAAGCTTTCTTT. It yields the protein CASTPGGTTEAFF.